This T cell receptor beta chain was documented in a study of T cell responses to AZD1222 COVID-19 vaccine. Findings and limits, study-wide: Baseline serology detected seropositivity in only six or seven AZD1222 recipients.

Sequencing used immunoSEQ multiplex PCR; TCRdb keeps in-frame clones, though not all of them. Here the sample spans roughly 96,000 clones, roughly nine tenths being singletons. The CDR3 is made up of 16 amino acids. The V and J ends lost 6 bases and 4 bases, in that order; junction bases with no gene match: 10. CDR1 is SGHTA, CDR2 FQGNSA, per germline. Note on this clone: What it recognizes is unknown.

The chain has TRBV7-2 and TRBJ1-5, with 9 bases that match TRBD1. Sample: peripheral blood, taken on day 0 of AZD1222 vaccination. This TCR was sampled from an adult in good health. The CDR3 region is CASSLPGQGWNQPQHF. The CDR3 bases are TGTGCCAGCAGTCTACCGGGACAGGGCTGGAATCAGCCCCAGCATTTT. Full variable domain (rest looked up from reference TRBV7-2 and TRBJ1-5): GAGVSQSPSNKVTEKGKDVELRCDPISGHTALYWYRQSLGQGLEFLIYFQGNSAPDKSGLPSDRFSAERTGGSVSTLTIQRTQQEDSAVYLCASSLPGQGWNQPQHFGDGTRLSIL.